This TCR beta chain was recorded in a study of shared clonotypes between healthy human individuals. Study summary: Those who served as donors were a couple of women and a few men between the ages of 18 and 49. A donor's plate count was three for CD4 naive and three for CD4 memory; CD8 naive had two and CD8 memory one. Study observations and caveats: Clonotypes not shared had lower generation probabilities than those common to all four donors.

Some clones are missing from TCRdb's copy, which holds only in-frame ones; the method was immunoSEQ multiplex PCR. The profile shows about 680,000 clones, roughly 94% of them singletons. For this clone: Its target is unknown.

The V and J ends lost 3 bases and 1 base respectively, with 11 bases between them. The CDR3 extends over 15 amino acids. CDR1 is WNHNN and CDR2 is SYGVQD in the germline V gene (reference sequence). Only CD45RO-negative cells positively selected for CCR7 counted as naive CD8 cells, so terminally differentiated effector memory CD45RA+ cells were excluded. The donor population consisted of healthy HIV-negative adults with no recent acute infections or vaccinations. Sequenced sample: naive CD8+ T cells sorted from blood. The chain carries TRBV10-1 and TRBJ2-3; no reliable D call. The sequence came from a man aged 25 to 40 in good health. The DNA of the CDR3 is TGCGCCAGCAGTGATTCGGTAGAGGGCACAGATACGCAGTATTTT. This codes for CASSDSVEGTDTQYF.